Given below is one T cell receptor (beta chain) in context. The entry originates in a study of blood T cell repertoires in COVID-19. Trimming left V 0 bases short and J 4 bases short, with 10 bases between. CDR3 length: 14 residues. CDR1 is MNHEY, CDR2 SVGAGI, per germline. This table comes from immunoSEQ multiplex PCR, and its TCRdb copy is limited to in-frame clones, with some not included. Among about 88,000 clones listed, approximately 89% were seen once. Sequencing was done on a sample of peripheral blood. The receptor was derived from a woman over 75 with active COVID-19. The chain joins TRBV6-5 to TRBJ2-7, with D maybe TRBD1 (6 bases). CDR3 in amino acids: CASSYSEGVYEQYF. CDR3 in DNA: TGTGCCAGCAGTTACTCAGAGGGGGTTTACGAGCAGTACTTC.